The TCR beta chain described here comes from a study of T cells in Graves' hyperthyroidism and ophthalmopathy. The study, taken as a whole, reports: A median about 6 months before onset, the model predicted ophthalmopathy. A model built on 13 V-J features separated ophthalmopathy from stable hyperthyroidism.

V was pared by 2 bases and J by 5 bases, with 6 bases of the junction left unmatched. CDR3 length: 15 amino acids. The table lists this clonotype with many counts. Its specificity is not known. Amplification yielded TCR beta CDR3 regions, with RNA transcripts as the source. A set of HTBI primers served as the primers for a first-round RT-PCR of the TCR CDR3. Each CDR3 protein gets one entry after TCRdb re-called the multiplex PCR reads with MiXCR. This table holds under 300,000 distinct CDR3 sequences, around 20% found once. The rearrangement joins TRBV12-3 or TRBV12-4 to TRBJ2-1, with 7 bases lining up with TRBD2. The source of this sequence is a man aged 30-40 years with Graves' ophthalmopathy. Material for sequencing was blood. CDR3: CASSLPPAGDNEQFF. The CDR3 region has the DNA TGTGCCAGCAGTTTACCCCCCGCGGGAGACAATGAGCAGTTCTTC.